The present TCR beta chain was sequenced within a study of T-cell memory formation after mild COVID-19 (dated by TCRdb to the early 2020s). Some background on the complete study: TCR sequence clusters from the two donors were largely donor specific. In two donors, T-cell clones that expanded and contracted after mild COVID-19 were tracked by sequencing TCRalpha and TCRbeta repertoires over time. The cohort comprised two young, previously healthy adult volunteers, one female and one male. What the work shows at the level of the full study, not this receptor alone: From day 15 to 85, contracting clones showed balanced CD4/CD8 phenotypes, whereas a second wave of clones that expanded from day 15 to 37 leaned towards CD4+. SARS-CoV-2 specificity of the second-wave clones peaking on day 37 was not confirmed. Contracting CD4+ clones turned up mainly in the CM and EM memory subsets, whereas EMRA was where CD8+ clones were enriched. Some responding clones were detected in pre-infection memory, which suggested that pre-existing cross-reactive memory T cells had joined the SARS-CoV-2 response. Only a couple of mild cases were covered by the study, and larger cohorts that include severe cases with pre-infection samples were considered necessary.

Sequencing was performed on an Illumina NovaSeq 6000. TCRalpha and TCRbeta cDNA libraries were constructed by 5'RACE with constant-segment primers, with sample barcodes and unique molecular identifiers being introduced. Trizol reagent was used to extract RNA from every sample. Library amplification was performed in two PCR steps, and a second sample barcode and Illumina TruSeq adapters were introduced in the second step. Sequencing of libraries was performed on an Illumina NovaSeq with 2 x 150 bp paired-end reads. On the authors' methods: Demultiplexing of reads and collapsing into UMI-guided consensus sequences were performed with migec v1.2.7. Using mixcr v2.1.11, the UMI consensuses were aligned to TRA and TRB V and J templates and assembled into clonotypes. Expanded or contracted clonotypes were those called significant by both edgeR and NoisET, with noise models trained on biological replicates. For edgeR calls, a false discovery rate-adjusted p below 0.01 and a log2 fold-change threshold of 1 were applied. As an exploratory analysis of dynamics, max-normalized trajectories of the 1000 most abundant clonotypes were examined by PCA with hierarchical clustering. The CD4 or CD8 phenotype of responding clones was assigned using the separately sequenced CD4+ and CD8+ repertoires. The public reads were reanalyzed by TCRdb: fastp trimming at Q25, MiXCR alignment, in-frame beta chains only. Rows with a matching CDR3 protein are joined into one entry that keeps the most common DNA and genes. V and J calls and clone size were set by TCRdb, not the authors. This sample has roughly 110,000 distinct CDR3 sequences in its table, and 22% of those were observed once. In total, the top ten clones hold roughly 37% of the sample.

PBMCs were isolated by Ficoll-Paque density gradient centrifugation. This clonotype was counted ten times or more. This clone's antigen is unknown. The record has no base qualities; no much larger clone is one base away. The CDR3 runs 15 amino acids, cysteine and phenylalanine included. Only CDR3 DNA remains: 45 bases, in frame from the first base. V ends up 2 bases short and J 4 bases short, with an unmatched junction base count of 8. Based on the germline V gene (reference sequence), the CDR1 and CDR2 sequences are DFQATT and SNEGSKA. Sequencing was performed on PBMCs or a T cell subset sorted from them (not recorded which). The V gene is TRBV20-1 and the J gene is TRBJ1-1, with 9 bases in between that match TRBD1. The clonotype originates from a young man who had mild COVID-19 (a few samples of this study predate the infection). The sample titles of this study are shuffled in the database, so cell type and time point are left out; the donor was told from shared clones. The DNA is TGCAGTGCTAGAAATGGGGACAGGGAGGTCACTGAAGCTTTCTTT. This is translated as CSARNGDREVTEAFF.